Given below is one T cell receptor beta chain in context. Clones were read by immunoSEQ multiplex PCR, and TCRdb kept only the in-frame ones, dropping some. The table shows tens of thousands of clones, with around 96% occurring only once. The sample is drawn from a study of technical replicates of blood from a handful of donors. V lost 4 bases, J lost 1 base, and 4 bases stayed unmatched. The CDR3 is 15 residues long. Germline CDR1 is SGDLS and CDR2 is YYNGEE. V and J are TRBV9 and TRBJ2-3, with TRBD2 matching 9 bases. Input material: T cells isolated from PBMCs. The origin of this receptor is a human donor in good health. The CDR3 sequence is CASSPERGGTDTQYF. As DNA, the CDR3 is TGTGCCAGCAGCCCAGAGCGGGGGGGCACAGATACGCAGTATTTT.